The clone carrying this TCR beta chain is a singleton in its sample. This sample's time point: patch test 3, about 24 weeks after DPC sensitization. Described treatment: therapeutic diphenylcyclopropenone sensitization with weekly scalp DPC. The data stem from a study of human T cells and chemical hapten exposure. TCRdb passed the RACE reads through MiXCR, listing each CDR3 protein once. The data hold tens of thousands of distinct CDR3 sequences, with 13% observed a single time. V was shortened by 6 bases and J by 3 bases, with 9 bases between the two germline ends. This CDR3 is built from 13 residues. The germline V gene encodes CDR1 MDHEN and CDR2 SYDVKM.

This TCR was sampled from a woman aged 50 to 60 with alopecia areata. Some clones in this sample may be carry-over from other donors' samples. The source was whole blood, collected in connection with sensitization to the hapten diphenylcyclopropenone (DPC). The chain has TRBV28 and TRBJ1-5, with D tentatively TRBD1 (5 bases). CDR3 in amino acids: CASRGTDNQPQHF. CDR3 DNA: TGTGCCAGCAGGGGGACGGACAATCAGCCCCAGCATTTT.